These 20 T cell receptor beta chains came from one sample sequenced in a study of blood T cell repertoires in COVID-19. Sequencing used immunoSEQ multiplex PCR; TCRdb keeps in-frame clones, though not all of them. The sample has under 250,000 clones, 85% to 90% seen once; the top ten hold about 1.7%. Sample: PBMCs or T cells enriched from blood (not recorded which). These TCRs come from a man aged 40-49 years who had recovered from COVID-19.

A few counts support this clone. The chain has TRBV5-4 and TRBJ2-5; TRBD2 agrees at 12 bases. CDR1 is SGHNT, CDR2 YYREEE, per germline (reference sequence). The CDR3 is made up of 16 amino acids. V shed 4 bases and J 5 bases; nucleotides not matched to a gene: 9. The CDR3 nucleotides are TGTGCCAGCAGCCGACGTGGTGGGACTAGCGGGGAGACCCAGTACTTC. This translates into CASSRRGGTSGETQYF.

The chain recombines TRBV27 with TRBJ2-3; TRBD2 matches 8 bases. The CDR3 covers 15 residues. Germline V gives CDR1 MNHEY, CDR2 SMNVEV (reference sequence). Unmatched junction bases numbered 4, after V lost 0 bases and J lost 5 bases. In DNA, the CDR3 is TGTGCCAGCAGTTTATCCGCTCTAGCGGGAGATACGCAGTATTTT. Translation gives CASSLSALAGDTQYF.

J is TRBJ1-2 and V is TRBV6-5; 8 nucleotides match TRBD1. Germline-derived CDR1 and CDR2 are MNHEY and SVGAGI. With 4 bases clipped from V and 8 bases from J, the junction kept 12 bases outside the gene matches. This CDR3 has 15 residues. The CDR3 DNA is TGTGCCAGCAGTTCGGGACAGGCCGCTATAAGGGGCTACACCTTC. It is translated as CASSSGQAAIRGYTF.

This rearrangement joins TRBV20-1 to TRBJ2-5, with D maybe TRBD2 (7 bases). Deletions cut 3 bases from V and 1 base from J, with 12 bases between. Per the germline V gene, CDR1 is DFQATT and CDR2 is SNEGSKA (reference sequence). The CDR3 runs 14 residues. The CDR3 DNA is TGCAGTGCTAGTGGGGGGGGGCTCCAAGAGACCCAGTACTTC. Its translation: CSASGGGLQETQYF.

The chain combines TRBV6-6 with TRBJ1-1; TRBD1 agrees at 11 bases. The CDR3 contains 16 residues. V lost 7 bases to trimming and J lost 1 base; unmatched junction nucleotides: 8. Germline V lookup: CDR1 MNHNY, CDR2 SVGAGI (reference sequence). The CDR3 here is CASNGQGASRNTEAFF. The CDR3 DNA is TGTGCCAGCAACGGACAGGGGGCGAGTAGGAACACTGAAGCTTTCTTT.

The chain couples TRBV9 to TRBJ1-3; no definite D call. Trimming shortened V by 4 bases and J by 3 bases, and 5 bases separated the two germline ends. Looked up from germline, CDR1 is SGDLS and CDR2 is YYNGEE. This CDR3 comprises 12 residues. The CDR3 DNA follows: TGTGCCAGCAGCCTTAATGGAAACACCATATATTTT. It yields the protein CASSLNGNTIYF. Based on the CDR3 plus reference TRBV9 and TRBJ1-3, the full variable domain is DSGVTQTPKHLITATGQRVTLRCSPRSGDLSVYWYQQSLDQGLQFLIQYYNGEERAKGNILERFSAQQFPDLHSELNLSSLELGDSALYFCASSLNGNTIYFGEGSWLTVV.

The rearrangement joins TRBV9 to TRBJ2-1, with TRBD2 matching over 10 bases. V trimming: 1 base; J trimming: 0 bases; junction bases outside the gene matches: 7. CDR1 is SGDLS, CDR2 YYNGEE, per germline. The CDR3 has 18 amino acids. The CDR3 here is CASSVTSGMGTSYNEQFF. The CDR3 DNA is TGTGCCAGCAGCGTAACTAGCGGGATGGGTACCTCCTACAATGAGCAGTTCTTC.

The genes are TRBV11-1 and TRBJ2-7; D call uncertain. The V gene's germline CDR1 is SGHAT and CDR2 FQDESV (reference sequence). V gave up 3 bases and J gave up 4 bases, with 4 bases separating them. The length of the CDR3 is 11 residues. In DNA, the CDR3 is TGTGCCAGCAGCTTTCAATACGAGCAGTACTTC. Encoded protein: CASSFQYEQYF.

V usage is TRBV11-2 and J usage is TRBJ2-2, with D possibly TRBD2 on 6 matching bases. Trimming took 3 bases from V and 3 from J, leaving 11 bases between them. This CDR3 is built from 15 residues. Germline V gene lookup returns CDR1 SGHAT and CDR2 FQNNGV. CDR3 nucleotide sequence: TGTGCCAGCAGCTTTTCAGGACTACACACCGGGGAGCTGTTTTTT. Translating it yields CASSFSGLHTGELFF.

The rearrangement uses TRBV11-3 and TRBJ2-3; 7 nucleotides agree with TRBD2. V was clipped by 0 bases and J by 4 bases; unmatched bases: 4. CDR1 SGHNT and CDR2 YENEEA come from the germline V gene. CDR3 size: 15 residues. The CDR3: CASSLDGRAPDTQYF. The CDR3 coding sequence is TGTGCCAGCAGCTTAGATGGGAGGGCCCCAGATACGCAGTATTTT.

The V and J genes are TRBV27 and TRBJ1-2, with TRBD1 as a possible D gene (5 bases). CDR1 is MNHEY and CDR2 is SMNVEV in the germline V gene (reference sequence). The V end lost 5 bases, the J end lost 7 bases, and 20 bases lay between the germline ends. CDR3 length equals 15 residues. CDR3: CASSRRGGARVGYTF. As DNA, the CDR3 is TGTGCCAGCAGTCGCCGCGGGGGTGCCCGGGTTGGCTACACCTTC.

This chain's CDR3 is CASTIGGGRGYEQYF. The DNA of the CDR3 is TGTGCCAGTACCATAGGTGGAGGGCGAGGCTACGAGCAGTACTTC. The rearrangement links TRBV5-4 to TRBJ2-7; a weak D match, TRBD2 (6 bases). In germline, CDR1 is SGHNT, CDR2 YYREEE (reference sequence). With 8 bases removed from V and 3 bases from J, the gap between germline ends came to 21 bases. This CDR3 is built from 15 residues.

The chain carries TRBV5-1 and TRBJ1-4; weak D call: TRBD1 (5 bases). The CDR3 totals 14 residues. V lost 6 bases to trimming and J lost 0 bases, with 9 bases between them. Germline V CDR1 and CDR2: SGHRS, YFSETQ. The CDR3 DNA follows: TGCGCCAGCAACCAGGGATCAACTAATGAAAAACTGTTTTTT. This gives the protein CASNQGSTNEKLFF.

The CDR3 region has the DNA TGTGCCACCAGCAGAGAGCGGAATCACTATGGCTACACCTTC. The encoded protein is CATSRERNHYGYTF. V and J are TRBV15 and TRBJ1-2; D gene ambiguous. There are 14 residues in the CDR3. CDR1 and CDR2 (germline): LNHNV, YYDKDF (reference sequence). Trimming pared 0 bases from V and 3 bases from J, leaving 8 bases between.

This clone was seen only once. This sequence joins TRBV2 and TRBJ2-7; D gene unclear. The ends were cut back, 6 bases at V and 0 bases at J, with 6 bases in the middle. Germline CDR1 reads SNHLY; CDR2 reads FYNNEI. This CDR3 has 12 residues. In DNA, the CDR3 is TGTGCCAGCAGGCCTAGCTCCTACGAGCAGTACTTC. Translated, it gives CASRPSSYEQYF.

The chain's CDR3 is CASTLAGGSDTQYF. In DNA, the CDR3 is TGTGCCAGCACCCTAGCGGGAGGCAGCGATACGCAGTATTTT. This rearrangement joins TRBV28 to TRBJ2-3, with 11 bases lining up with TRBD2. After removal of 7 bases from V and 6 bases from J, the junction contained 6 bases not matched to a gene. Germline values: CDR1 MDHEN, CDR2 SYDVKM. The CDR3 runs to 14 residues. The whole variable domain, remainder taken from reference TRBV28 and TRBJ2-3, is DVKVTQSSRYLVKRTGEKVFLECVQDMDHENMFWYRQDPGLGLRLIYFSYDVKMKEKGDIPEGYSVSREKKERFSLILESASTNQTSMYLCASTLAGGSDTQYFGPGTRLTVL.

V is TRBV5-1 and J is TRBJ1-4; 9 nucleotides agree with TRBD1. The junction had 10 bases not matched to a gene; V was cut back by 3 bases and J by 7 bases. Germline V gene sequence: CDR1 SGHRS, CDR2 YFSETQ. There are 16 residues in the CDR3. The CDR3 loop is CASSWQPGQGGEKLFF. The CDR3 nucleotides read TGCGCCAGCAGCTGGCAACCGGGACAGGGCGGTGAAAAACTGTTTTTT.

The chain employs TRBV5-1 and TRBJ2-7, with a possible D match to TRBD1 (6 bases). The V and J ends lost 4 bases and 3 bases respectively, with 8 bases between them. The CDR3 totals 12 residues. Germline assignment: CDR1 SGHRS and CDR2 YFSETQ. The DNA for the CDR3 is TGCGCCAGCAGCCAGACAGGCTACGAGCAGTACTTC. This encodes CASSQTGYEQYF.

This rearrangement joins TRBV7-6 to TRBJ2-7, with TRBD1 identical over 9 bases. V lost 6 bases to trimming and J lost 4 bases; unmatched junction nucleotides: 7. The CDR3 runs 14 residues. CDR1 and CDR2 (germline): SGHVS, FNYEAQ. Here the CDR3 DNA reads TGTGCCAGCAGTCCACGACAGGGGGGTTACGAGCAGTACTTC. This translates into CASSPRQGGYEQYF. Using reference TRBV7-6 and TRBJ2-7 for the parts outside the CDR3, the full variable domain is GAGVSQSPRYKVTKRGQDVALRCDPISGHVSLYWYRQALGQGPEFLTYFNYEAQQDKSGLPNDRFSAERPEGSISTLTIQRTEQRDSAMYRCASSPRQGGYEQYFGPGTRLTVT.

J is TRBJ1-4 and V is TRBV7-9; tentatively, D is TRBD1 (5 bases). Germline CDR1 and CDR2: SEHNR and FQNEAQ (reference sequence). This CDR3 has 17 residues. Trimming shortened V by 4 bases and J by 8 bases, and 23 bases separated the two germline ends. For the CDR3, the DNA is TGTGCCAGCAGCTCGGGGCGGGGGAAGGCGTCGGGAGAAAAACTGTTTTTT. This encodes CASSSGRGKASGEKLFF.